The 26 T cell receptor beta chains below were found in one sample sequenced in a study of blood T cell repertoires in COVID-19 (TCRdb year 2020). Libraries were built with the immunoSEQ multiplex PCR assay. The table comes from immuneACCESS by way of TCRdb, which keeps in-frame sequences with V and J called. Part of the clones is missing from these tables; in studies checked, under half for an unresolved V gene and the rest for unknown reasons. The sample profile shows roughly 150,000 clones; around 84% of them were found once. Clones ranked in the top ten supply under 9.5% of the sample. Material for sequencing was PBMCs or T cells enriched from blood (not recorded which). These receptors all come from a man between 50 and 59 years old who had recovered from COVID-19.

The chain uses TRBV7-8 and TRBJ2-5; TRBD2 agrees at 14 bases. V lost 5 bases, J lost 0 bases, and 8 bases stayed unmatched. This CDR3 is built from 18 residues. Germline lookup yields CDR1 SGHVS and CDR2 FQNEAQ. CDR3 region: CASSPRLAGGTYQETQYF. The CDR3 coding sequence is TGTGCCAGCAGCCCCCGACTAGCGGGGGGGACGTACCAAGAGACCCAGTACTTC.

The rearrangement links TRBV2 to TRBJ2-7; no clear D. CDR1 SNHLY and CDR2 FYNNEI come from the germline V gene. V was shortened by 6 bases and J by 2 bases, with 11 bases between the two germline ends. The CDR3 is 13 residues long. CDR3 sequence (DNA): TGTGCCAGCAGGGAGACCGAACCCTACGAGCAGTACTTC. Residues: CASRETEPYEQYF.

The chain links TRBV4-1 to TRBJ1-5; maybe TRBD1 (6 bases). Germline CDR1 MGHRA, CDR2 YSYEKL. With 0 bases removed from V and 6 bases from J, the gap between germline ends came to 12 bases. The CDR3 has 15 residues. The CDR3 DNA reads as TGCGCCAGCAGCCAAGATCCCACAGGGATTCAGCCCCAGCATTTT. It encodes CASSQDPTGIQPQHF.

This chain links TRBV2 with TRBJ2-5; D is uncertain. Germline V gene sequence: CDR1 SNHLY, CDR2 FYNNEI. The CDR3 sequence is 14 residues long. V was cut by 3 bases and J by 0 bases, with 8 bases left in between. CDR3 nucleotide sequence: TGTGCCAGCAGTGATGCAGTTTACCAAGAGACCCAGTACTTC. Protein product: CASSDAVYQETQYF.

The CDR3 loop is CASSIDRVYTGELFF. The CDR3 nucleotides read TGTGCCAGTAGTATAGACAGGGTTTACACCGGGGAGCTGTTTTTT. The chain combines TRBV19 with TRBJ2-2, with D possibly TRBD1 on 5 matching bases. The V and J ends lost 0 bases and 3 bases respectively, with 8 bases between them. The CDR3 has 15 amino acids. Per the germline V gene, CDR1 is LNHDA and CDR2 is SQIVND (reference sequence).

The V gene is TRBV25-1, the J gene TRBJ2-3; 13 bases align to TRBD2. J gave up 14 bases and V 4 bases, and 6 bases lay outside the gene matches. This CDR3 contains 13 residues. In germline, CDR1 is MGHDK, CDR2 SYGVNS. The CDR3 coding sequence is TGTGCCAGCAGTGGACTAGCGGGGGGCGGTCCGTATTTT. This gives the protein CASSGLAGGGPYF.

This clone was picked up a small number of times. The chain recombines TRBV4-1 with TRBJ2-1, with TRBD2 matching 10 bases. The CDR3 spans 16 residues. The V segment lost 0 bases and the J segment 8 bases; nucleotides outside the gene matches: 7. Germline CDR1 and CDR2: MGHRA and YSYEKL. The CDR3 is CASSQDDSGGFYEQFF. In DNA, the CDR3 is TGCGCCAGCAGCCAAGATGATAGCGGGGGGTTCTATGAGCAGTTCTTC.

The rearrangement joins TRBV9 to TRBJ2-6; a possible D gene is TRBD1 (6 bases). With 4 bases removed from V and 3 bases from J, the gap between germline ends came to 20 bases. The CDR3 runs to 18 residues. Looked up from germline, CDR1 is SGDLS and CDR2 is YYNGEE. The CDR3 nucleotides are TGTGCCAGCAGCCCTAGTGCCCAGGGGAAAGTTGGGGCCAACGTCCTGACTTTC. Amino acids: CASSPSAQGKVGANVLTF.

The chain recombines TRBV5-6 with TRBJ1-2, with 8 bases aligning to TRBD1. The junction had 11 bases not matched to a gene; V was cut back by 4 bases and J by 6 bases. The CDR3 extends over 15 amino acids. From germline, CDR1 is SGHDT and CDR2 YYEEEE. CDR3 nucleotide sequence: TGTGCCAGCAGCGGGGGACGGGGACAGGACCATGGCTACACCTTC. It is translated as CASSGGRGQDHGYTF. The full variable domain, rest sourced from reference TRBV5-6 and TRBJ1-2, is DAGVTQSPTHLIKTRGQQVTLRCSPKSGHDTVSWYQQALGQGPQFIFQYYEEEERQRGNFPDRFSGHQFPNYSSELNVNALLLGDSALYLCASSGGRGQDHGYTFGSGTRLTVV.

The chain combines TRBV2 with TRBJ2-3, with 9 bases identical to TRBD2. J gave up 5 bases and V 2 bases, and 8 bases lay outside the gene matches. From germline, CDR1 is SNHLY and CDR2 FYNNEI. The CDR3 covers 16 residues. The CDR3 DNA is TGTGCCAGCAGTGAATGGGCGGGGGGGCCTGTAGATACGCAGTATTTT. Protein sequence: CASSEWAGGPVDTQYF.

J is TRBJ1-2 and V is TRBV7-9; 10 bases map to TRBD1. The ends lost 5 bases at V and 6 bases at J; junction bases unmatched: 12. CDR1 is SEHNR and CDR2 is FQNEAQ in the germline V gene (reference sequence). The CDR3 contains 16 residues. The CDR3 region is CASSDPGQGTSDGYTF. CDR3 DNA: TGTGCCAGCAGCGATCCGGGACAGGGGACCTCGGATGGCTACACCTTC.

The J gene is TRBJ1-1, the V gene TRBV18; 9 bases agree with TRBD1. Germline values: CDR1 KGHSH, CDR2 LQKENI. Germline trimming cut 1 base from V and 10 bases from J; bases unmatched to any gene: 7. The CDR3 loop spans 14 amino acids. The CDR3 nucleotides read TGTGCCAGCTCACCACAACGGGACAGGGCGTCAGCTTTCTTT. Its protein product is CASSPQRDRASAFF.

CDR3: CASSQDVAAATGELFF. In nucleotides, the CDR3 is TGTGCCAGCAGCCAAGATGTAGCGGCAGCCACCGGGGAGCTGTTTTTT. V usage is TRBV4-2 and J usage is TRBJ2-2; D is perhaps TRBD2 (6 bases). V lost 0 bases to trimming and J lost 4 bases, with 12 bases between them. This CDR3 region has 16 residues. Per the germline V gene, CDR1 is LGHNA and CDR2 is YNFKEQ.

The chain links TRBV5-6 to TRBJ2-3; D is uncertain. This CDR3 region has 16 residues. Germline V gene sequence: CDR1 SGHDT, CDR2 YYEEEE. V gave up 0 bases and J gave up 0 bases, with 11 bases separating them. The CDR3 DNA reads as TGTGCCAGCAGCTTGGATCCCTCCCCTAGCACAGATACGCAGTATTTT. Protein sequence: CASSLDPSPSTDTQYF.

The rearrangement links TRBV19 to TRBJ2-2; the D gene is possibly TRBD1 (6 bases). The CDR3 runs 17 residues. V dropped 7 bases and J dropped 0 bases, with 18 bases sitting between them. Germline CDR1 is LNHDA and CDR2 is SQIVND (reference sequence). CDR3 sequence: CASTPQNRATNTGELFF. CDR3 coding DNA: TGTGCCAGTACCCCACAAAACAGGGCCACGAACACCGGGGAGCTGTTTTTT.

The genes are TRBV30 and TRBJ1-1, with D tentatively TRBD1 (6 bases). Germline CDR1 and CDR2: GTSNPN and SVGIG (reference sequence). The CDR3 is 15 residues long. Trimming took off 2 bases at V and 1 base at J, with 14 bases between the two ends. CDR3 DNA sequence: TGTGCCTGGAGTTTCACGACAGGTTGGAACACTGAAGCTTTCTTT. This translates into CAWSFTTGWNTEAFF.

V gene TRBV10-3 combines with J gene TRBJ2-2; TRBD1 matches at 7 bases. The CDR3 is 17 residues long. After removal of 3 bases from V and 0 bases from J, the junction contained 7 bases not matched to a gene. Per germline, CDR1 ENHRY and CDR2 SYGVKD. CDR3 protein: CAISDLDRAANTGELFF. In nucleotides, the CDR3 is TGTGCCATCAGTGACCTCGACAGGGCTGCGAACACCGGGGAGCTGTTTTTT.

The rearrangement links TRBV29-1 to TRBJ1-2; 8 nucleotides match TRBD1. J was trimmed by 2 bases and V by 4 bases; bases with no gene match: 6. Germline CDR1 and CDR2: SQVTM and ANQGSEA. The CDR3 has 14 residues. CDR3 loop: CSVVRDRLNYGYTF. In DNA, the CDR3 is TGCAGCGTTGTAAGGGACAGGCTAAACTATGGCTACACCTTC.

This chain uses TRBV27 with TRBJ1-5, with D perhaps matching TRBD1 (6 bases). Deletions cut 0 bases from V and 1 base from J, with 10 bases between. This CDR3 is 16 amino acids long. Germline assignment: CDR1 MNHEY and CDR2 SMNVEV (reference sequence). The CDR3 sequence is CASSLSAGVSNQPQHF. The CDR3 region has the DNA TGTGCCAGCAGTTTATCTGCAGGGGTGAGCAATCAGCCCCAGCATTTT.

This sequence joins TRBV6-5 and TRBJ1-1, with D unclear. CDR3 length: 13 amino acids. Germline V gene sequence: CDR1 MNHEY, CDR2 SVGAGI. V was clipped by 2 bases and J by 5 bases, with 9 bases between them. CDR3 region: CASSYNEWTEAFF. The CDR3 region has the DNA TGTGCCAGCAGTTACAACGAGTGGACTGAAGCTTTCTTT.

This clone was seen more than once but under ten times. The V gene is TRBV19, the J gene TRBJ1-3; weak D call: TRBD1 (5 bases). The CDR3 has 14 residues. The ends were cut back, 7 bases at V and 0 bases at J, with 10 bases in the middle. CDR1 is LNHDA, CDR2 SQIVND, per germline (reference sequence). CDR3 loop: CASTRQSSGNTIYF. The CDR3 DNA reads TGTGCCAGTACCAGACAGAGCTCTGGAAACACCATATATTTT.

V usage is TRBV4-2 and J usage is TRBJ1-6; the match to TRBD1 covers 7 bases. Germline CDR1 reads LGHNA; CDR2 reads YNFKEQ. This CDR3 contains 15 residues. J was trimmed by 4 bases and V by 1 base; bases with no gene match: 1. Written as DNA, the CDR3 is TGTGCCAGCAGCCAAGGGACAGGATATAATTCACCCCTCCACTTT. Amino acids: CASSQGTGYNSPLHF.

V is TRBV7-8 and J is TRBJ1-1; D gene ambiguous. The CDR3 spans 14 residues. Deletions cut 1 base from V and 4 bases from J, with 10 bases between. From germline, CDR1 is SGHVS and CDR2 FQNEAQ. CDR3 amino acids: CASSLVPGITEAFF. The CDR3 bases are TGTGCCAGCAGCTTAGTCCCGGGGATCACTGAAGCTTTCTTT.

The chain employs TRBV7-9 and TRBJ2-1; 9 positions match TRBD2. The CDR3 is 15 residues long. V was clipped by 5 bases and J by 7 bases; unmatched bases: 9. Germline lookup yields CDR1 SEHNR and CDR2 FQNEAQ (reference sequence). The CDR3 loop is CASSPGAGGRNEQFF. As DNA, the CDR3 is TGTGCCAGCAGCCCAGGCGCGGGGGGGAGGAATGAGCAGTTCTTC.

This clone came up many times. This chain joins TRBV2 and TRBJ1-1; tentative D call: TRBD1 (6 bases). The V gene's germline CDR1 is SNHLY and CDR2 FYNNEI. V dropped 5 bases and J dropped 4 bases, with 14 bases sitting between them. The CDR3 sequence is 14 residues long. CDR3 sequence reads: CASSNWQGFTEAFF. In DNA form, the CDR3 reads TGTGCCAGCAGTAACTGGCAGGGGTTCACTGAAGCTTTCTTT. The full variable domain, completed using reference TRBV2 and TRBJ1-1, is EPEVTQTPSHQVTQMGQEVILRCVPISNHLYFYWYRQILGQKVEFLVSFYNNEISEKSEIFDDQFSVERPDGSNFTLKIRSTKLEDSAMYFCASSNWQGFTEAFFGQGTRLTVV.

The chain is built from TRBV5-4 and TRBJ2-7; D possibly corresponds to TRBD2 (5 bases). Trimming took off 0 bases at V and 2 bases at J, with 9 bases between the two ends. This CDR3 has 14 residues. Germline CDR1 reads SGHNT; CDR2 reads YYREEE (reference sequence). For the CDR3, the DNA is TGTGCCAGCAGCTTGGCTGAGGGTCCCTACGAGCAGTACTTC. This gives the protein CASSLAEGPYEQYF.